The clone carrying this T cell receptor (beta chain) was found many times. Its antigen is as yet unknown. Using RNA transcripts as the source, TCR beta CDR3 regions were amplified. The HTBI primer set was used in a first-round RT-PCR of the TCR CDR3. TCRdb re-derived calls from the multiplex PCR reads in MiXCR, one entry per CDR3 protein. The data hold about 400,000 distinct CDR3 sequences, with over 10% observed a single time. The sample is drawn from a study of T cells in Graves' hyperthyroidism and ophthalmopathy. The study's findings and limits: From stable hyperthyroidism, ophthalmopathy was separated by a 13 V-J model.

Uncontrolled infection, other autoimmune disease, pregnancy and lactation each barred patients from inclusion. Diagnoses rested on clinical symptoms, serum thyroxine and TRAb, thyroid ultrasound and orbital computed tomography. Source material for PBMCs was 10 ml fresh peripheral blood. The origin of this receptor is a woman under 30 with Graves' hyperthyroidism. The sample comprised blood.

CDR3 amino acids: CSAGASGDYNEQFF. The CDR3 nucleotides are TGCAGCGCCGGGGCTAGCGGGGACTACAATGAGCAGTTCTTC. The genes are TRBV29-1 and TRBJ2-1, with TRBD2 matching over 9 bases. J was trimmed by 3 bases and V by 7 bases; bases with no gene match: 7. This CDR3 comprises 14 residues. CDR1 and CDR2 from the germline V gene are SQVTM and ANQGSEA.